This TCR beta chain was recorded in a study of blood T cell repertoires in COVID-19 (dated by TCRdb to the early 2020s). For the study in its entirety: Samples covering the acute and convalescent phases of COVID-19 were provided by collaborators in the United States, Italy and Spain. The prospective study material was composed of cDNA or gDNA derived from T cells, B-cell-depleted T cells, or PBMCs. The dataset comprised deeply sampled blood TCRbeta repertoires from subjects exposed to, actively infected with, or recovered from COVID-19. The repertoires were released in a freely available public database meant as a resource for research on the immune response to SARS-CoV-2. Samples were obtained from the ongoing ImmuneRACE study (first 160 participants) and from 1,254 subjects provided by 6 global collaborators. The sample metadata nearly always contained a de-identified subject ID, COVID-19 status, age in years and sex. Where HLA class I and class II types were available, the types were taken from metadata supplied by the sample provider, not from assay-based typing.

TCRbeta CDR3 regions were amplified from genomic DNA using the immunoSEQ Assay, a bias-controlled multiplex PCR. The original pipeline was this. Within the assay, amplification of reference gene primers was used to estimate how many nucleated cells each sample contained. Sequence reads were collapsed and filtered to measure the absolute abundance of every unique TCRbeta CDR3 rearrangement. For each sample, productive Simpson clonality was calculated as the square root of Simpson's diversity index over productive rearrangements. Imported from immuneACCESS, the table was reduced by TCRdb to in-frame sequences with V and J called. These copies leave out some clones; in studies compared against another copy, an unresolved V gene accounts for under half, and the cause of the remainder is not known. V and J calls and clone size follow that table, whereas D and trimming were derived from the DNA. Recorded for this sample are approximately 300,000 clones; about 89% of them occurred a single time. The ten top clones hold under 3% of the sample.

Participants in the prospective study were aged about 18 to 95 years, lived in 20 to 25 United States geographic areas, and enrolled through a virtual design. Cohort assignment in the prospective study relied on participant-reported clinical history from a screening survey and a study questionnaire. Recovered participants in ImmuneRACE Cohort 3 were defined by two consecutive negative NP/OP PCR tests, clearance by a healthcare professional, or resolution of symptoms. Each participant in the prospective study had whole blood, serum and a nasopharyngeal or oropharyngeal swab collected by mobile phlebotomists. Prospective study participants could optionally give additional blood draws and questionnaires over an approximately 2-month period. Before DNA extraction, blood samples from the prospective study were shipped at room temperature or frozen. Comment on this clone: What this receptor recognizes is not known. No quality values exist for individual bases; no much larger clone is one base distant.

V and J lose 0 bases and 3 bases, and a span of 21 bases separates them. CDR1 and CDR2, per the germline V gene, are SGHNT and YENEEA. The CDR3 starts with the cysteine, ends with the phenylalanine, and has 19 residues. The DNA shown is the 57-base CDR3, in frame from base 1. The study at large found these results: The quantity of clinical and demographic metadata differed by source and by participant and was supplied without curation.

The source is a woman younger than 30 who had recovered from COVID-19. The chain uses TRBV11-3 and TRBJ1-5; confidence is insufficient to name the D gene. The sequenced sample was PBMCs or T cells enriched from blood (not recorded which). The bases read TGTGCCAGCAGCTTAGAACTCCAACCCCGGTGTCAAGTCAATCAGCCCCAGCATTTT. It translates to CASSLELQPRCQVNQPQHF. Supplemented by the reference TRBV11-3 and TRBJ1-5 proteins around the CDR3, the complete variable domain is EAGVVQSPRYKIIEKKQPVAFWCNPISGHNTLYWYLQNLGQGPELLIRYENEEAVDDSQLPKDRFSAERLKGVDSTLKIQPAELGDSAVYLCASSLELQPRCQVNQPQHFGDGTRLSIL.